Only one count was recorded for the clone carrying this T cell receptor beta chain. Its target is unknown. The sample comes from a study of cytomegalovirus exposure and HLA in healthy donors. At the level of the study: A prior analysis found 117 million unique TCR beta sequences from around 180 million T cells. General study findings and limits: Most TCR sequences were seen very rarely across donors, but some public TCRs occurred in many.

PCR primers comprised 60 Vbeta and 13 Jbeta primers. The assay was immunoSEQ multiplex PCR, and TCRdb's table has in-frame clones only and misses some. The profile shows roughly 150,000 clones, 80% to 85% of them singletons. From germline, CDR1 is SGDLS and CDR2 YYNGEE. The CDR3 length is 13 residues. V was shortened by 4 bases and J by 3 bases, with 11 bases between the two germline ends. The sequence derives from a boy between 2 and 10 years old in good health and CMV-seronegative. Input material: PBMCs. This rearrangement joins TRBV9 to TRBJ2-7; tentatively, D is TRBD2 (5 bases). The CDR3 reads CASSRGDGYEQYF. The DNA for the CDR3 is TGTGCCAGCAGCCGGGGAGATGGCTACGAGCAGTACTTC.